This T cell receptor beta chain was sequenced during a study of blood T cell repertoires in COVID-19. Study-wide context: T cells, B-cell-depleted T cells, or PBMCs provided the cDNA or gDNA that served as material.

Assay: immunoSEQ multiplex PCR; the TCRdb copy retains only in-frame clones and omits some. The sample shows more than 90,000 clones, about 83% of them seen only once. CDR3 size: 15 residues. Germline V CDR1 and CDR2: SGHTA, FQGTGA. The V segment lost 5 bases and the J segment 4 bases; nucleotides outside the gene matches: 4. The TCR comes from a woman in her sixties with COVID-19, enrolled during active disease. The rearrangement links TRBV7-3 to TRBJ2-5; 13 bases agree with TRBD2. The sample comprised peripheral blood. For the CDR3, the DNA is TGTGCCAGCAGCCCCGGACTAGCGGGGGTAGAGACCCAGTACTTC. Residues: CASSPGLAGVETQYF. Drawing the rest from reference TRBV7-3 and TRBJ2-5, the complete variable domain is GAGVSQTPSNKVTEKGKYVELRCDPISGHTALYWYRQSLGQGPEFLIYFQGTGAADDSGLPNDRFFAVRPEGSVSTLKIQRTERGDSAVYLCASSPGLAGVETQYFGPGTRLLVL.